Shown below are 22 T cell receptor beta chains from a single sample sequenced in a study of blood T cell repertoires in COVID-19. Measured with immunoSEQ multiplex PCR; TCRdb has only the in-frame clones, and not every one. Of 150,000 to 200,000 clones listed, around 82% were seen once; the top ten hold approximately 7%. Sequencing was performed on peripheral blood. All receptors come from an elderly man with COVID-19, enrolled during active disease.

This chain joins TRBV7-2 and TRBJ1-1; 7 nucleotides line up with TRBD1. The CDR3 spans 16 residues. The junction had 9 bases not matched to a gene; V was cut back by 1 base and J by 4 bases. Germline V CDR1 and CDR2: SGHTA, FQGNSA. CDR3 nucleotides: TGTGCCAGCAGCTTAGGACAGGGATCATATGGCACTGAAGCTTTCTTT. Its protein product is CASSLGQGSYGTEAFF.

This clone appeared a few times. The CDR3 sequence is CASSPSPGTEQYF. The CDR3 DNA sequence: TGTGCCAGCAGCCCCAGCCCAGGAACCGAGCAGTACTTC. V gene TRBV7-9 combines with J gene TRBJ2-7; D unclear. CDR3 length: 13 amino acids. CDR1 SEHNR and CDR2 FQNEAQ come from the germline V gene (reference sequence). V shed 5 bases and J shed 6 bases, with 14 bases lying between them.

The chain recombines TRBV2 with TRBJ1-5; TRBD1 is a possible D gene (6 bases). Looked up from germline, CDR1 is SNHLY and CDR2 is FYNNEI. V lost 2 bases to trimming and J lost 7 bases, with 15 bases between them. The CDR3 is made up of 15 amino acids. CDR3 nucleotides: TGTGCCAGCAGTGAAAGGGGGAACAGGGCCCAGCCCCAGCATTTT. It is translated as CASSERGNRAQPQHF.

The CDR3 protein is CAISVSGQGPSYEQYF. The CDR3 bases are TGTGCCATCAGTGTCTCGGGACAGGGACCTTCCTACGAGCAGTACTTC. This sequence joins TRBV10-3 and TRBJ2-7; 9 bases line up with TRBD1. Unmatched junction bases numbered 8, after V lost 4 bases and J lost 1 base. Germline-derived CDR1 and CDR2 are ENHRY and SYGVKD. The CDR3 covers 16 residues.

The J gene is TRBJ1-1, the V gene TRBV6-2 or TRBV6-3; the D gene is possibly TRBD1 (5 bases). V lost 2 bases, J lost 4 bases, and 17 bases lay in between. The germline V gene encodes CDR1 MNHEY and CDR2 SVGEGT. CDR3 size: 16 residues. CDR3 region: CASSYLRTLSFTEAFF. The CDR3 coding sequence is TGTGCCAGCAGTTACCTCCGGACACTTTCTTTCACTGAAGCTTTCTTT.

The CDR3 is CAISPAGQGLAGGNEQFF. CDR3 in DNA: TGTGCCATCAGTCCAGCGGGACAAGGACTAGCGGGGGGGAATGAGCAGTTCTTC. V gene TRBV10-3 combines with J gene TRBJ2-1, with TRBD2 identical over 15 bases. The trim removed 5 bases at V and 7 bases at J, leaving 12 bases unmatched. Germline V gene sequence: CDR1 ENHRY, CDR2 SYGVKD. This CDR3 is built from 18 residues.

CDR3 loop: CASSPRGNYETNEKLFF. In nucleotides, the CDR3 is TGTGCCAGCAGCCCTCGGGGGAACTACGAGACTAATGAAAAACTGTTTTTT. The V gene is TRBV9, the J gene TRBJ1-4, with D perhaps TRBD1 (5 bases). Germline values: CDR1 SGDLS, CDR2 YYNGEE. This CDR3 has 17 residues. V was pared by 4 bases and J by 2 bases, with 18 bases between.

The chain uses TRBV19 and TRBJ2-1; TRBD1 matches at 9 bases. This CDR3 contains 15 residues. Germline V gene sequence: CDR1 LNHDA, CDR2 SQIVND (reference sequence). J gave up 6 bases and V 7 bases, and 10 bases lay outside the gene matches. The DNA of the CDR3 is TGTGCCAGTACCGCGGACAGGGGCCAATTCAATGAGCAGTTCTTC. This translates into CASTADRGQFNEQFF. The complete variable domain, with remaining parts taken from reference TRBV19 and TRBJ2-1, reads DGGITQSPKYLFRKEGQNVTLSCEQNLNHDAMYWYRQDPGQGLRLIYYSQIVNDFQKGDIAEGYSVSREKKESFPLTVTSAQKNPTAFYLCASTADRGQFNEQFFGPGTRLTVL.

The chain uses TRBV5-8 and TRBJ2-7, with 9 bases matching TRBD1. The V gene's germline CDR1 is SGHTS and CDR2 YDEGEE. The CDR3 sequence is 14 residues long. Trimming took 2 bases from V and 2 from J; bases not matched to a gene: 2. DNA for the CDR3: TGTGCCAGCAGCTTTCGGACAGGGGCCTACGAGCAGTACTTC. This sequence encodes CASSFRTGAYEQYF.

The V gene is TRBV9, the J gene TRBJ1-6; no reliable D call. CDR1 SGDLS and CDR2 YYNGEE come from the germline V gene. Trimming removed 3 bases at V and 8 bases at J, with 21 bases between. CDR3 size: 17 residues. This CDR3 is CASSAPPVGLADSPLHF. The CDR3 DNA sequence: TGTGCCAGCAGCGCGCCCCCGGTGGGCCTTGCCGATTCACCCCTCCACTTT.

The J gene is TRBJ1-6, the V gene TRBV28; possibly TRBD1 for D (6 bases). With 10 bases removed from V and 9 bases from J, the gap between germline ends came to 19 bases. The CDR3 is made up of 14 amino acids. The germline V gene encodes CDR1 MDHEN and CDR2 SYDVKM. CDR3 in amino acids: CATRDNPLGSPLHF. CDR3 sequence (DNA): TGTGCCACCCGGGACAACCCGCTAGGTTCACCCCTCCACTTT. Drawing the rest from reference TRBV28 and TRBJ1-6, the complete variable domain is DVKVTQSSRYLVKRTGEKVFLECVQDMDHENMFWYRQDPGLGLRLIYFSYDVKMKEKGDIPEGYSVSREKKERFSLILESASTNQTSMYLCATRDNPLGSPLHFGNGTRLTVT.

This rearrangement joins TRBV11-3 to TRBJ1-3, with D possibly matching TRBD1 (5 bases). The V and J ends lost 1 base and 0 bases respectively, with 7 bases between them. CDR1 is SGHNT, CDR2 YENEEA, per germline. This CDR3 comprises 15 residues. The DNA of the CDR3 is TGTGCCAGCAGCTTAGGGGGACTCTCTGGAAACACCATATATTTT. Amino acid sequence: CASSLGGLSGNTIYF.

This chain uses TRBV28 with TRBJ1-1; possibly TRBD1 for D (5 bases). Germline V gives CDR1 MDHEN, CDR2 SYDVKM. The CDR3 is 13 amino acids. V gave up 2 bases and J gave up 4 bases, with 8 bases separating them. CDR3 protein: CASSLNGGTEAFF. DNA for the CDR3: TGTGCCAGCAGTTTAAACGGGGGCACTGAAGCTTTCTTT.

The V call is TRBV11-2, the J call TRBJ2-7; D unresolved. Germline V CDR1 and CDR2: SGHAT, FQNNGV. The CDR3 length is 15 residues. Trimming took 3 bases from V and 0 from J, leaving 12 bases between them. CDR3 amino acids: CASSFSQSSSYEQYF. The DNA for the CDR3 is TGTGCCAGCAGCTTCAGTCAGTCTAGCTCCTACGAGCAGTACTTC.

The J gene is TRBJ1-6, the V gene TRBV6-2 or TRBV6-3; TRBD1 is a possible D gene (5 bases). V was clipped by 2 bases and J by 9 bases, with 17 bases between them. Germline loops: CDR1 MNHEY, CDR2 SVGEGT. The CDR3 is 16 residues long. This CDR3 is CASSYPFGGSGSPLHF. In nucleotides, the CDR3 is TGTGCCAGCAGTTACCCGTTCGGGGGAAGCGGTTCACCCCTCCACTTT.

The rearrangement uses TRBV2 and TRBJ2-4; 7 bases fit TRBD1. Looked up from germline, CDR1 is SNHLY and CDR2 is FYNNEI. The CDR3 has 13 amino acids. Trimming cost V 5 bases and J 11 bases; bases outside gene matches: 9. This CDR3 is CASSTRQGLVQYF. CDR3 DNA: TGTGCCAGCAGTACAAGACAGGGCTTAGTTCAGTACTTC. Complete variable domain (other parts from reference TRBV2 and TRBJ2-4): EPEVTQTPSHQVTQMGQEVILRCVPISNHLYFYWYRQILGQKVEFLVSFYNNEISEKSEIFDDQFSVERPDGSNFTLKIRSTKLEDSAMYFCASSTRQGLVQYFGAGTRLSVL.

This clone has just one count. V usage is TRBV6-5 and J usage is TRBJ1-1; 7 nucleotides agree with TRBD1. The CDR3 extends over 15 amino acids. Per the germline V gene, CDR1 is MNHEY and CDR2 is SVGAGI. Germline trimming cut 1 base from V and 4 bases from J; bases unmatched to any gene: 6. The CDR3 DNA sequence: TGTGCCAGCAGTTACTTAGGGGGCGCGGGCACTGAAGCTTTCTTT. Protein: CASSYLGGAGTEAFF.

The V and J genes are TRBV19 and TRBJ1-6, with no clear D. CDR3 size: 15 residues. V lost 5 bases to trimming and J lost 2 bases, with 10 bases between them. From germline, CDR1 is LNHDA and CDR2 SQIVND (reference sequence). CDR3 in DNA: TGTGCCAGTAGTTCCCGACAAGCCTATAATTCACCCCTCCACTTT. Its translation: CASSSRQAYNSPLHF. The full variable domain, completed using reference TRBV19 and TRBJ1-6, is DGGITQSPKYLFRKEGQNVTLSCEQNLNHDAMYWYRQDPGQGLRLIYYSQIVNDFQKGDIAEGYSVSREKKESFPLTVTSAQKNPTAFYLCASSSRQAYNSPLHFGNGTRLTVT.

The chain employs TRBV3-1 (or the pseudogene TRBV3-2) and TRBJ1-6; 9 nucleotides align to TRBD1. J gave up 6 bases and V 0 bases, and 6 bases lay outside the gene matches. The CDR3 totals 17 residues. Germline V gives CDR1 LGHDT, CDR2 YNNKEL (reference sequence). CDR3 amino acids: CASSQEGDRVSNSPLHF. As DNA, the CDR3 is TGTGCCAGCAGCCAAGAGGGGGACAGGGTCAGTAATTCACCCCTCCACTTT.

V and J are TRBV27 and TRBJ2-1; the match to TRBD2 covers 10 bases. CDR1 MNHEY and CDR2 SMNVEV come from the germline V gene (reference sequence). There are 15 residues in the CDR3. V lost 5 bases to trimming and J lost 2 bases; unmatched junction nucleotides: 3. CDR3: CASSSGGVTYNEQFF. In DNA, the CDR3 is TGTGCCAGCAGTAGCGGGGGGGTCACCTACAATGAGCAGTTCTTC.

The chain joins TRBV7-3 to TRBJ2-2, with a weak D call TRBD1 (5 bases). Trimming stripped 5 bases from V and 1 base from J, with 11 bases between. This CDR3 is built from 15 residues. Looked up from germline, CDR1 is SGHTA and CDR2 is FQGTGA. The CDR3 DNA follows: TGTGCCAGCAGCGTATCCGGACAGAACACCGGGGAGCTGTTTTTT. Protein sequence: CASSVSGQNTGELFF. The complete variable domain, with remaining parts taken from reference TRBV7-3 and TRBJ2-2, reads GAGVSQTPSNKVTEKGKYVELRCDPISGHTALYWYRQSLGQGPEFLIYFQGTGAADDSGLPNDRFFAVRPEGSVSTLKIQRTERGDSAVYLCASSVSGQNTGELFFGEGSRLTVL.

The chain couples TRBV9 to TRBJ1-3; a weak D match, TRBD1 (5 bases). V lost 3 bases to trimming and J lost 0 bases, with 13 bases between them. This CDR3 is 16 amino acids long. Germline CDR1 is SGDLS and CDR2 is YYNGEE. CDR3 coding DNA: TGTGCCAGCAGCGCCCTAGTTAGGGGCTCTGGAAACACCATATATTTT. Amino acids: CASSALVRGSGNTIYF.